This T cell receptor (beta chain) was recovered during a study of T cells in Graves' hyperthyroidism and ophthalmopathy. Notes on this clonotype: An end of the junction does not agree with germline; a read error may underlie this.

The source material, RNA transcripts, was used to amplify TCR beta CDR3 regions. Carried out on the TCR CDR3, a first-round RT-PCR used the HTBI primer set. TCRdb reanalysed the multiplex PCR reads using MiXCR and keeps one entry per CDR3 protein. The sample holds approximately 610,000 distinct CDR3 sequences, approximately 15% seen once. The CDR3 extends over 14 amino acids. CDR1 is GTSNPN and CDR2 is SVGIG in the germline V gene (reference sequence). Sequencing was carried out using blood. The receptor was isolated from a woman in her late teens or twenties with Graves' hyperthyroidism. The chain combines TRBV30 with TRBJ2-7; the match to TRBD2 covers 7 bases. The CDR3 DNA follows: TGTGCCTGGAGCAGGGAGGCGGGAGCCTACGAGCCGTACTTC. It specifies CAWSREAGAYEPYF.